What follows are 6 T cell receptor beta chains derived from one specimen sequenced in a study of blood T cell repertoires in COVID-19. The protocol was immunoSEQ multiplex PCR, while the TCRdb copy is restricted to in-frame clones and leaves out a portion. Of over 25,000 clones detected, about 78% appear once; the ten largest clones hold 30% to 40%. What was sequenced was peripheral blood. These receptors originate from a man of 80 years or more with acute or convalescent COVID-19.

The chain links TRBV27 to TRBJ1-6, with D possibly being TRBD1 (6 bases). The V end was cut by 7 bases, the J end by 7 bases, with 14 bases between. The V gene's germline CDR1 is MNHEY and CDR2 SMNVEV (reference sequence). The CDR3 consists of 14 residues. In DNA, the CDR3 is TGTGCCAGCAATAAAGGACAGATCAATTCACCCCTCCACTTT. It is translated as CASNKGQINSPLHF.

The J gene is TRBJ1-1, the V gene TRBV11-3; a possible D gene is TRBD1 (6 bases). Trimming removed 4 bases at V and 6 bases at J, with 15 bases between. The CDR3 is 14 residues long. CDR1 SGHNT and CDR2 YENEEA come from the germline V gene. CDR3 residues: CASSSGQGSPEAFF. The CDR3 region has the DNA TGTGCCAGCAGCTCTGGGCAGGGGTCACCTGAAGCTTTCTTT.

This clone turned up a few times. CDR3 amino acids: CASSIQGPVNEQYF. For the CDR3, the DNA is TGTGCCAGCAGCATACAGGGTCCCGTGAACGAGCAGTACTTC. The V gene is TRBV5-4, the J gene TRBJ2-7; a weak D match, TRBD1 (6 bases). Trimming removed 4 bases at V and 5 bases at J, with 16 bases between. Germline loops: CDR1 SGHNT, CDR2 YYREEE (reference sequence). The CDR3 runs 14 residues.

The chain combines TRBV5-1 with TRBJ2-7; 7 positions agree with TRBD1. The V segment lost 0 bases and the J segment 5 bases; nucleotides outside the gene matches: 2. Germline CDR1 reads SGHRS; CDR2 reads YFSETQ. This CDR3 comprises 13 residues. In DNA, the CDR3 is TGCGCCAGCAGCTTGGGGACAGGTGACGAGCAGTACTTC. It translates to CASSLGTGDEQYF.

The chain uses TRBV11-2 and TRBJ1-5, with TRBD1 matching 8 bases. This CDR3 is 15 amino acids long. Germline V gene lookup returns CDR1 SGHAT and CDR2 FQNNGV. Germline trimming cut 3 bases from V and 0 bases from J; bases unmatched to any gene: 1. The CDR3 spells CASSLGTGSNQPQHF. Here the CDR3 DNA reads TGTGCCAGCAGCTTGGGGACAGGTAGCAATCAGCCCCAGCATTTT. Filled out from reference TRBV11-2 and TRBJ1-5, the complete variable domain reads EAGVAQSPRYKIIEKRQSVAFWCNPISGHATLYWYQQILGQGPKLLIQFQNNGVVDDSQLPKDRFSAERLKGVDSTLKIQPAKLEDSAVYLCASSLGTGSNQPQHFGDGTRLSIL.

The V and J genes are TRBV4-3 and TRBJ2-2; 7 bases line up with TRBD2. Germline V CDR1 and CDR2: LGHNA, YSLEER. This CDR3 is built from 16 residues. V dropped 4 bases and J dropped 1; count of bases not matched to a gene: 6. In DNA form, the CDR3 reads TGCGCCAGCAGCCCTTGGGCTAGCGGGAACACCGGGGAGCTGTTTTTT. This codes for CASSPWASGNTGELFF.